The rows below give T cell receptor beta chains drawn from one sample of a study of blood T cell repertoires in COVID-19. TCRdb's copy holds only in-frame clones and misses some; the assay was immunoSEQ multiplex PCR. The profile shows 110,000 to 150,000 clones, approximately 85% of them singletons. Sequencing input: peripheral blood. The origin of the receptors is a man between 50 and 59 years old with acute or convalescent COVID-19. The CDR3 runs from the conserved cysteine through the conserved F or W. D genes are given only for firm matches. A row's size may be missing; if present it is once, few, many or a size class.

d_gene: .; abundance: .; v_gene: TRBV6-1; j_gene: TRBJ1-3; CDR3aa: CASSEPQGVEDTIYF; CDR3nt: TGTGCCAGCAGTGAGCCACAGGGAGTTGAGGACACCATATATTTT
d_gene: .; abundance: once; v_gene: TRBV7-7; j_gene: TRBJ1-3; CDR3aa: CASSLTVSGNTIYF; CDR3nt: TGTGCTAGCAGCTTGACAGTCTCTGGAAACACCATATATTTT
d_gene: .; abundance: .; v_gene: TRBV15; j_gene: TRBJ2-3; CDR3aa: CATSRASDTQYF; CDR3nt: TGTGCCACCAGCAGAGCGTCGGATACGCAGTATTTT
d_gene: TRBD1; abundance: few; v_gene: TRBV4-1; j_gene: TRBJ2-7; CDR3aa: CASSRRTGGSYEQYF; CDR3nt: TGCGCCAGCAGCAGAAGGACAGGGGGCTCCTACGAGCAGTACTTC
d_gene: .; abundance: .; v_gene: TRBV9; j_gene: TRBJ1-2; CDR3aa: CASTPGFTSSINGYTF; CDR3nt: TGTGCCAGCACCCCAGGGTTCACCAGTTCAATTAATGGCTACACCTTC
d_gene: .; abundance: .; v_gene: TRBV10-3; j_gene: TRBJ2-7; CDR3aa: CAISQAGVASYERQYF; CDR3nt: TGTGCCATCAGTCAAGCCGGGGTCGCTTCCTACGAGCGGCAGTACTTC
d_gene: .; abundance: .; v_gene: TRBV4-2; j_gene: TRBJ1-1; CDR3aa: CASSPRDMNTEAFF; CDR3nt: TGTGCCAGCAGCCCCAGGGACATGAACACTGAAGCTTTCTTT
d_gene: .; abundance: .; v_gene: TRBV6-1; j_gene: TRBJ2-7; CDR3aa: CASSETGEGYEQYF; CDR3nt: TGTGCCAGCAGTGAGACGGGGGAAGGTTACGAGCAGTACTTC
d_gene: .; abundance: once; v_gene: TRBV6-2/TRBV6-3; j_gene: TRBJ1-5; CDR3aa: CASSMTQEIYSNQPQHF; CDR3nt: TGTGCCAGCAGTATGACACAAGAAATTTATAGCAATCAGCCCCAGCATTTT
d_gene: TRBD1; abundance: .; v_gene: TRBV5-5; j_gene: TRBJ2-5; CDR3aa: CASSSGQGRETQYF; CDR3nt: TGTGCCAGCAGCTCGGGACAGGGCCGAGAGACCCAGTACTTC
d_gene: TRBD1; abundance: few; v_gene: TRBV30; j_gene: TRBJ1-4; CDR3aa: CAWSPNRGREKLFF; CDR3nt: TGTGCCTGGAGCCCCAACAGGGGGCGTGAAAAACTGTTTTTT
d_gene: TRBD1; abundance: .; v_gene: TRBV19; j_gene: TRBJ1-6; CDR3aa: CASRIQGALNNSPLHF; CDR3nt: TGTGCCAGTAGGATCCAGGGGGCTTTAAATAATTCACCCCTCCACTTT
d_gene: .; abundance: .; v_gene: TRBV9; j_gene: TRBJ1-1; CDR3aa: CASSPRVGLNTEAFF; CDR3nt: TGTGCCAGCAGCCCCCGGGTCGGGTTGAACACTGAAGCTTTCTTT
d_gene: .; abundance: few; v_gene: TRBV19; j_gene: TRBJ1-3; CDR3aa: CASTANPSSGNTIYF; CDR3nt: TGTGCCAGCACCGCGAATCCAAGCTCTGGAAACACCATATATTTT
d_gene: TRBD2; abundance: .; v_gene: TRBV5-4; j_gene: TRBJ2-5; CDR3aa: CASSWGTSGKETQYF; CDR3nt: TGTGCCAGCAGCTGGGGGACTAGCGGGAAAGAGACCCAGTACTTC
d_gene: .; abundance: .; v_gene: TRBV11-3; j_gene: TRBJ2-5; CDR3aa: CASSLAGTETQYF; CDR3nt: TGTGCCAGCAGCTTAGCGGGAACAGAGACCCAGTACTTC
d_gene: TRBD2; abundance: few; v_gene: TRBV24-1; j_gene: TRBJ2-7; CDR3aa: CATSTGGYDEQYF; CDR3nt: TGTGCCACCAGTACGGGGGGTTACGACGAGCAGTACTTC
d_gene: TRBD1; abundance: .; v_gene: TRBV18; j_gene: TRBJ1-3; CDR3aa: CASSPYRGTTSGNTIYF; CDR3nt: TGTGCCAGCTCACCCTACAGGGGGACAACCTCTGGAAACACCATATATTTT
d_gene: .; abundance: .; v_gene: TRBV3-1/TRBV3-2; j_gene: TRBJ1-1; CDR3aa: CASSQDLRENTEAFF; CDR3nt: TGTGCCAGCAGCCAAGATCTCCGGGAAAACACTGAAGCTTTCTTT
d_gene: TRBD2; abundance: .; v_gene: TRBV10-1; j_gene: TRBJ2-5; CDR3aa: CASSRSSGGGETQYF; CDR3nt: TGCGCCAGCAGTCGTTCTAGCGGGGGGGGAGAGACCCAGTACTTC
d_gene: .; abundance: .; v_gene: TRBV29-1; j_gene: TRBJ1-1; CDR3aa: CSVEDRVSEAFF; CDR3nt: TGCAGCGTTGAAGACAGGGTCTCTGAAGCTTTCTTT
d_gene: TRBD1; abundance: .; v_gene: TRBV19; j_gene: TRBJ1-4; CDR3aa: CASSIIGQGGKLFF; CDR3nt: TGTGCCAGTAGTATAATCGGACAGGGAGGAAAACTGTTTTTT
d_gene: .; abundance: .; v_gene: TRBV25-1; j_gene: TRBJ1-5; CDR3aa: CASSEGTIPNQPQHF; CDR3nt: TGTGCCAGCAGTGAAGGGACAATCCCAAACCAGCCCCAGCATTTT
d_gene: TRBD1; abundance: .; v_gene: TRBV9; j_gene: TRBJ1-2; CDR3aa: CASSARRDSLGGYTF; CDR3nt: TGTGCCAGCAGCGCCCGCCGGGACAGCCTGGGGGGCTACACCTTC
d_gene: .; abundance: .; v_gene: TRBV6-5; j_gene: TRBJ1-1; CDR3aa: CASSFSSGATEAFF; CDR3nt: TGTGCCAGCAGTTTCAGTTCAGGGGCCACTGAAGCTTTCTTT
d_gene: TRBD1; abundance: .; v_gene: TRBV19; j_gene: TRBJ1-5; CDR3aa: CASSPTGLNQPQHF; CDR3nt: TGTGCCAGTAGTCCGACAGGGCTCAATCAGCCCCAGCATTTT
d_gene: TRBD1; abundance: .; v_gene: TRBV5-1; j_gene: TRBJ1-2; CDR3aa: CASSSETGLDYGYTF; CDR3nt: TGCGCCAGCAGCTCAGAGACAGGGTTGGACTATGGCTACACCTTC
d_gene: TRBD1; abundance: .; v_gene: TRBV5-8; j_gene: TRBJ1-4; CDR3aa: CASTLGQGQAEKLFF; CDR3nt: TGTGCCAGCACCCTCGGACAGGGCCAGGCCGAAAAACTGTTTTTT
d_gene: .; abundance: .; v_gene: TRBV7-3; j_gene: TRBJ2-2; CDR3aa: CASSPLRESGELFF; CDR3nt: TGTGCCAGCAGCCCTCTCAGGGAATCCGGGGAGCTGTTTTTT
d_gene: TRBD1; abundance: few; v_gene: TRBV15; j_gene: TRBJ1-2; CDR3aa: CATSRGSTGKTF; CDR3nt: TGTGCCACCAGCAGGGGGTCGACAGGGAAAACCTTC
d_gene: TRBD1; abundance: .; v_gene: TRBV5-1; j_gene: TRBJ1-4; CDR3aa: CASRISGQINEKLFF; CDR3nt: TGCGCCAGCAGAATATCGGGACAGATTAATGAAAAACTGTTTTTT
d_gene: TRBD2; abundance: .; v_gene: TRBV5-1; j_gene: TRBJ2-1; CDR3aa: CASSAVSGGTYNEQFF; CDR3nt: TGCGCCAGCAGCGCGGTGAGCGGGGGGACCTACAATGAGCAGTTCTTC
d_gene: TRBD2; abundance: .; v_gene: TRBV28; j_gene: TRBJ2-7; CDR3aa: CASSSGGPTYEQYF; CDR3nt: TGTGCCAGCAGTAGCGGGGGGCCAACTTACGAGCAGTACTTC
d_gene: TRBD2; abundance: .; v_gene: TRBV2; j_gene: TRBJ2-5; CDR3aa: CASRATSGVGTQYF; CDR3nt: TGTGCCAGCAGGGCGACTAGCGGGGTTGGGACCCAGTACTTC
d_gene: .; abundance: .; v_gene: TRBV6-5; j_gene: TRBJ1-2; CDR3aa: CASSIETANYGYTF; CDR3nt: TGTGCCAGCAGTATAGAGACAGCTAACTATGGCTACACCTTC
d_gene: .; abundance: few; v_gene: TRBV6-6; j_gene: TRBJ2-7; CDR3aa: CASSLGIGSNYEQYF; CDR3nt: TGTGCCAGCAGTTTAGGAATAGGGAGTAACTACGAGCAGTACTTC
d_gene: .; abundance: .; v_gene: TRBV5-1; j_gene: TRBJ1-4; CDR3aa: CASRPGTTNEKLFF; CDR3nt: TGCGCCAGCAGGCCTGGCACAACTAATGAAAAACTGTTTTTT
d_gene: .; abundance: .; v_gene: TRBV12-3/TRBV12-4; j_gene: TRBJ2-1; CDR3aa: CASSLAGAEEQFF; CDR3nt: TGTGCCAGCTCGTTGGCGGGGGCGGAAGAGCAGTTCTTC
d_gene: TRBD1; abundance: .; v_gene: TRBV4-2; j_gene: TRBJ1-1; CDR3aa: CASSQVGQGASNTEAFF; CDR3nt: TGTGCCAGCAGCCAAGTTGGACAGGGAGCCTCGAACACTGAAGCTTTCTTT
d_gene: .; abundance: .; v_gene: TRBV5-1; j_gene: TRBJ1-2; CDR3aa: CASSLDGGNYGYTF; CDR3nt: TGCGCCAGCAGCTTGGACGGCGGTAACTATGGCTACACCTTC
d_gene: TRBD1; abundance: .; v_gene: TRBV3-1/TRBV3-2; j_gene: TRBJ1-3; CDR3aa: CASSLSRGRSGNTIYF; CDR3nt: TGTGCCAGCAGCCTTTCTAGGGGGCGATCTGGAAACACCATATATTTT
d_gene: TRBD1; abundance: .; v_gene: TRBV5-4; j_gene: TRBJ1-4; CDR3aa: CASTLSPGQANEKLFF; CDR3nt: TGTGCCAGCACCTTATCCCCGGGACAGGCTAATGAAAAACTGTTTTTT
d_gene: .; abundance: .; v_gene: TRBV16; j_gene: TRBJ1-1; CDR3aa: CASSTDRVNTEAFF; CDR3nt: TGTGCCAGCAGCACCGACAGAGTGAACACTGAAGCTTTCTTT
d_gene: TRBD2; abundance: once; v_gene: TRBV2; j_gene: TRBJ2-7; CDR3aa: CASRAGLAYEQYF; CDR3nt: TGTGCCAGTAGAGCGGGGCTAGCCTACGAGCAGTACTTC
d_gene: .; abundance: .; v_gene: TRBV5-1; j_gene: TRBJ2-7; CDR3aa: CASSLRQDYEQYF; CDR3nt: TGCGCCAGCAGCTTGAGACAGGACTACGAGCAGTACTTC
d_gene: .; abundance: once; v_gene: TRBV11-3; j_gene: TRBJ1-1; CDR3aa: CASSPREKNTEAFF; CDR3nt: TGTGCCAGCAGCCCGAGGGAGAAGAACACTGAAGCTTTCTTT
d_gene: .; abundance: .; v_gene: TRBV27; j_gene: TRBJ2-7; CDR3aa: CAPRGLYEQYF; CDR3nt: TGTGCCCCGCGGGGTCTATACGAGCAGTACTTC
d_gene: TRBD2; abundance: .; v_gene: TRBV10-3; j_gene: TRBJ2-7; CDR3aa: CAISGTSGFYEQYF; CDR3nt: TGTGCCATCAGTGGGACTAGCGGATTCTACGAGCAGTACTTC
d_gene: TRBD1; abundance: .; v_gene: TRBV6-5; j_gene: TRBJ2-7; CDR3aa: CASRTGVIYEQYF; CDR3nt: TGTGCCAGCAGAACAGGGGTGATCTACGAGCAGTACTTC
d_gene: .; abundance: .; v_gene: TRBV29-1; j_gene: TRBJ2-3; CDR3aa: CSVGGRQGATSGGPAQAQYF; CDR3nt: TGCAGCGTTGGGGGGAGGCAGGGGGCGACTAGCGGAGGCCCGGCACAGGCGCAGTATTTT
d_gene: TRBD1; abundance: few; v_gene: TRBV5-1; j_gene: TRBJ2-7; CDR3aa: CASSPTGTGSSWQYF; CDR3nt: TGCGCCAGCAGCCCCACCGGGACAGGGAGTTCTTGGCAGTACTTC
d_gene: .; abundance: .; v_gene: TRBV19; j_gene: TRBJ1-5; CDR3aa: CASSPRQGLLNQPQHF; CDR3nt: TGTGCCAGTAGTCCCCGCCAGGGGCTTTTAAACCAGCCCCAGCATTTT
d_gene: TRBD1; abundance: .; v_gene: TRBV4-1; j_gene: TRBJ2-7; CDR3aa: CASRGGQAIDEQYF; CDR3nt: TGCGCCAGCAGAGGGGGACAGGCAATCGACGAGCAGTACTTC
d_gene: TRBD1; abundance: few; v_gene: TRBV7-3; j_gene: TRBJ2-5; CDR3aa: CASSPGQRETQYF; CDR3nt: TGTGCCAGCAGCCCGGGACAGCGGGAGACCCAGTACTTC
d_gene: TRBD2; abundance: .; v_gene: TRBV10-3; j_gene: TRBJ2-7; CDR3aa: CAISGSGDEQYF; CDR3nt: TGTGCCATCAGTGGAAGCGGGGACGAGCAGTACTTC
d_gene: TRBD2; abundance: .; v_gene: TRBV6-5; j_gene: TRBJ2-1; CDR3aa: CASSPPGLAEQFF; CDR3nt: TGTGCCAGCAGTCCCCCGGGACTAGCTGAGCAGTTCTTC
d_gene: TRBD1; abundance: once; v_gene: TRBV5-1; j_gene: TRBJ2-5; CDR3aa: CASSLSPTGGKETQYF; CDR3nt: TGCGCCAGCAGCTTGTCCCCGACAGGGGGAAAGGAGACCCAGTACTTC
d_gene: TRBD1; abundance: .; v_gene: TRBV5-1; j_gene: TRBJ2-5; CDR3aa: CASSHRGYQETQYF; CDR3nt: TGCGCCAGCAGCCACAGGGGATACCAAGAGACCCAGTACTTC
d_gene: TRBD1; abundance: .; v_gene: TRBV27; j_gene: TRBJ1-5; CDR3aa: CASRKRDSPNQPQHF; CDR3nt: TGTGCCAGCAGGAAGAGGGACAGCCCCAATCAGCCCCAGCATTTT